The rows below give T cell receptor beta chains drawn from one sample of a study of shared clonotypes between healthy human individuals. The protocol was immunoSEQ multiplex PCR, while the TCRdb copy is restricted to in-frame clones and leaves out a portion. The data show 500,000 to 700,000 clones, around 96% seen once. Sequencing input: naive CD8+ T cells sorted from blood. The receptors stem from a woman younger than 45 in good health. Each CDR3 is given with its conserved first and last residue. Fields, in order: clone size, V gene, J gene, D gene, CDR3 DNA, CDR3 protein. D genes are given only for firm matches. Size is omitted from some rows. Given values are once, few, many or a class for expanded clones.

clone size: -
V gene: TRBV7-9
J gene: TRBJ2-1
D gene: -
CDR3 DNA: TGTGCCAGCAGCTTGACAGTTAGCTCCTACAATGAGCAGTTCTTC
CDR3 protein: CASSLTVSSYNEQFF

clone size: -
V gene: TRBV28
J gene: TRBJ1-6
D gene: -
CDR3 DNA: TGTGCCAGCAGTGACAGGATCACCTATAATTCACCCCTCCACTTT
CDR3 protein: CASSDRITYNSPLHF

clone size: -
V gene: TRBV2
J gene: TRBJ1-1
D gene: -
CDR3 DNA: TGTGCCAGCAGTGATAGGGGGATCACTGAAGCTTTCTTT
CDR3 protein: CASSDRGITEAFF

clone size: -
V gene: TRBV28
J gene: TRBJ1-3
D gene: -
CDR3 DNA: TGTGCCAGCTTACCCCGGGACACCAGCTCTGGAAACACCATATATTTT
CDR3 protein: CASLPRDTSSGNTIYF

clone size: once
V gene: TRBV4-1
J gene: TRBJ2-7
D gene: TRBD2
CDR3 DNA: TGCGCCAGCAGCCAAGGAGGACTAGCGGCCTCCTACGAGCAGTACTTC
CDR3 protein: CASSQGGLAASYEQYF

clone size: -
V gene: TRBV6-6
J gene: TRBJ1-1
D gene: -
CDR3 DNA: TGTGCCAGCAGTTACACAGAGAGTCGACGGACTGAAGCTTTCTTT
CDR3 protein: CASSYTESRRTEAFF

clone size: few
V gene: TRBV5-4
J gene: TRBJ1-1
D gene: -
CDR3 DNA: TGTGCCAGCAAAAATTGGGGCGGACGGATAGACACTGAAGCTTTCTTT
CDR3 protein: CASKNWGGRIDTEAFF

clone size: -
V gene: TRBV27
J gene: TRBJ2-7
D gene: -
CDR3 DNA: TGTGCCAGCAGTTTAGGGGGCAGCAGCGAGCAGTACTTC
CDR3 protein: CASSLGGSSEQYF

clone size: -
V gene: TRBV5-1
J gene: TRBJ1-1
D gene: -
CDR3 DNA: TGCGCCAGCAGCTTGGGACGGGCGAACACTGAAGCTTTCTTT
CDR3 protein: CASSLGRANTEAFF

clone size: -
V gene: TRBV28
J gene: TRBJ1-5
D gene: -
CDR3 DNA: TGTGCCAGCAACTCGGGACACGGAGGAGGGCCCCAGCATTTT
CDR3 protein: CASNSGHGGGPQHF

clone size: -
V gene: TRBV7-9
J gene: TRBJ2-1
D gene: TRBD2
CDR3 DNA: TGTGCCAGCAGCCCGCCCCGTGGGGAGGGCTACAATGAGCAGTTCTTC
CDR3 protein: CASSPPRGEGYNEQFF

clone size: -
V gene: TRBV6-4
J gene: TRBJ2-3
D gene: TRBD2
CDR3 DNA: TGTGCCAGCAGTGACTATGGCGGGAGGTGGGCAGATACGCAGTATTTT
CDR3 protein: CASSDYGGRWADTQYF

clone size: -
V gene: TRBV29-1
J gene: TRBJ2-6
D gene: -
CDR3 DNA: TGCAGCGTTGTGGAAGTTCGAACCAACGTCCTGACTTTC
CDR3 protein: CSVVEVRTNVLTF

clone size: -
V gene: TRBV9
J gene: TRBJ2-7
D gene: -
CDR3 DNA: TGTGCCAGCAGCCCGGGGGTGGAGCAGTACTTC
CDR3 protein: CASSPGVEQYF

clone size: -
V gene: TRBV27
J gene: TRBJ1-4
D gene: -
CDR3 DNA: TGTGCCAGCAGCCATGGTGGGGAAAAACTGTTTTTT
CDR3 protein: CASSHGGEKLFF

clone size: once
V gene: TRBV6-5
J gene: TRBJ2-2
D gene: TRBD2
CDR3 DNA: TGTGCCAGCAGCCTTACTAGCGGCACCGGGGAGCTGTTTTTT
CDR3 protein: CASSLTSGTGELFF

clone size: -
V gene: TRBV21-1
J gene: TRBJ1-3
D gene: -
CDR3 DNA: TGTGCCAGCAGCAAAGGTGGGGGGGCGGAGGGAAACACCATATATTTT
CDR3 protein: CASSKGGGAEGNTIYF

clone size: -
V gene: TRBV30
J gene: TRBJ1-5
D gene: -
CDR3 DNA: TGTGCCTGGAGTCAAGGGACACCAGGCAATCAGCCCCAGCATTTT
CDR3 protein: CAWSQGTPGNQPQHF

clone size: -
V gene: TRBV14
J gene: TRBJ1-2
D gene: TRBD1
CDR3 DNA: TGTGCCAGCAGCCAAGTACTCGATGACAGGGGCGCTTATAACTATGGCTACACCTTC
CDR3 protein: CASSQVLDDRGAYNYGYTF

clone size: -
V gene: TRBV14
J gene: TRBJ1-1
D gene: -
CDR3 DNA: TGTGCCAGCAGCCAAGATTTTCGGGGCGGCGAAGCTTTCTTT
CDR3 protein: CASSQDFRGGEAFF

clone size: -
V gene: TRBV29-1
J gene: TRBJ2-7
D gene: TRBD1
CDR3 DNA: TGCAGAGTTTACGCTAGCCGTGACAGGGGGCTGACCTTCGGCTACGAGCAGTACTTC
CDR3 protein: CRVYASRDRGLTFGYEQYF

clone size: -
V gene: TRBV7-9
J gene: TRBJ2-7
D gene: -
CDR3 DNA: TGTGCCAGCAGCTCTAACAGGGAGGGGGTCTACCCCTACGAGCAGTACTTC
CDR3 protein: CASSSNREGVYPYEQYF